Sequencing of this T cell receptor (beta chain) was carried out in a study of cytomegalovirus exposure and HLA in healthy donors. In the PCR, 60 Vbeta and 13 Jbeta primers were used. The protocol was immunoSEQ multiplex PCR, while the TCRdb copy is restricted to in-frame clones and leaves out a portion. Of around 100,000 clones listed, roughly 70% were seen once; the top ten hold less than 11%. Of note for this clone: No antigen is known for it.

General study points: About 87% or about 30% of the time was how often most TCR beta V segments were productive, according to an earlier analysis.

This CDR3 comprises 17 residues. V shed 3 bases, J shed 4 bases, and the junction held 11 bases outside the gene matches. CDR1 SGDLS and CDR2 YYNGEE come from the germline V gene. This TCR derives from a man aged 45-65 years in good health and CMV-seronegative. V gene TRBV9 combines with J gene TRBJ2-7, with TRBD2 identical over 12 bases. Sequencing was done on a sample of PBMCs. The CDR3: CASSEGDGLAGSYEQYF. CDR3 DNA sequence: TGTGCCAGCAGCGAGGGGGATGGACTAGCGGGATCTTACGAGCAGTACTTC. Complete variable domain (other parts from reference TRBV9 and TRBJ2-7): DSGVTQTPKHLITATGQRVTLRCSPRSGDLSVYWYQQSLDQGLQFLIQYYNGEERAKGNILERFSAQQFPDLHSELNLSSLELGDSALYFCASSEGDGLAGSYEQYFGPGTRLTVT.